Each of the 16 T cell receptor beta chains below was sequenced from the same sample in a study of blood T cell repertoires in COVID-19. Produced via immunoSEQ multiplex PCR; TCRdb's table is partial and in-frame only. This table has more than 25,000 clones, less than 95% appearing once. What was sequenced was peripheral blood. These receptor sequences come from a man aged 70 or older with active or convalescent COVID-19.

This clone was seen only once. The DNA for the CDR3 is TGTGCCAGCAGTTACTCGTCTAGCGGGGCCACAGATACGCAGTATTTT. Translation: CASSYSSSGATDTQYF. The chain recombines TRBV6-5 with TRBJ2-3, with 9 bases that match TRBD2. The junction had 3 bases not matched to a gene; V was cut back by 0 bases and J by 2 bases. CDR3 size: 16 residues. Germline V lookup: CDR1 MNHEY, CDR2 SVGAGI.

The gene calls are TRBV19 and TRBJ1-1; TRBD1 aligns across 7 bases. V trimming: 6 bases; J trimming: 3 bases; junction bases outside the gene matches: 4. Per germline, CDR1 LNHDA and CDR2 SQIVND (reference sequence). The CDR3 loop spans 13 amino acids. The CDR3 DNA reads as TGTGCCAGTAGGTCCAGGGGGTACACTGAAGCTTTCTTT. It specifies CASRSRGYTEAFF.

The rearrangement joins TRBV5-4 to TRBJ1-4; the D is unclear. The CDR3 has 15 residues. CDR1 and CDR2 (germline): SGHNT, YYREEE (reference sequence). V was shortened by 0 bases and J by 1 base, with 7 bases between the two germline ends. The CDR3 is CASSLVTGTNEKLFF. CDR3 DNA sequence: TGTGCCAGCAGCTTGGTGACGGGAACTAATGAAAAACTGTTTTTT.

J is TRBJ2-4 and V is TRBV19; D is ambiguous. The CDR3 is 15 residues long. CDR1 and CDR2 (germline): LNHDA, SQIVND (reference sequence). V dropped 5 bases and J dropped 0 bases, with 11 bases sitting between them. The CDR3 nucleotides are TGTGCCAGTAGTTCGTTGGCTAGAGCCAAAAACATTCAGTACTTC. Translating it yields CASSSLARAKNIQYF.

The V and J genes are TRBV6-6 and TRBJ2-3; D may be TRBD1 (5 bases). Deletions cut 2 bases from V and 2 bases from J, with 11 bases between. Germline V gives CDR1 MNHNY, CDR2 SVGAGI (reference sequence). The CDR3 is made up of 15 amino acids. This CDR3 is CASSYPTAITDTQYF. CDR3 DNA: TGTGCCAGCAGTTACCCGACAGCGATCACAGATACGCAGTATTTT.

The rearrangement uses TRBV5-4 and TRBJ1-2; 8 nucleotides match TRBD1. The germline gives CDR1 SGHNT, CDR2 YYREEE (reference sequence). CDR3 length: 15 residues. The V gene end was trimmed by 1 base and the J gene end by 6 bases; junction bases not matched to a gene: 8. The CDR3 sequence: CASSLLARGLDGYTF. Written as DNA, the CDR3 is TGTGCCAGCAGCTTGTTAGCCAGGGGGCTTGATGGCTACACCTTC.

The chain joins TRBV29-1 to TRBJ1-2, with D possibly being TRBD1 (6 bases). CDR1 is SQVTM and CDR2 is ANQGSEA in the germline V gene. Deletions cut 5 bases from V and 4 bases from J, with 11 bases between. CDR3 length: 12 amino acids. The CDR3 reads CSVRGQSYGYTF. CDR3 coding DNA: TGCAGCGTTAGAGGACAGTCCTATGGCTACACCTTC.

The V call is TRBV10-3, the J call TRBJ1-6; 7 nucleotides line up with TRBD1. In germline, CDR1 is ENHRY, CDR2 SYGVKD. There are 14 residues in the CDR3. V lost 3 bases to trimming and J lost 9 bases; unmatched junction nucleotides: 5. CDR3 bases: TGTGCCATCAGTGACAGGGGGGAGCTTTCACCCCTCCACTTT. This gives the protein CAISDRGELSPLHF.

J is TRBJ2-3 and V is TRBV7-9; weak D call: TRBD1 (5 bases). CDR1 is SEHNR, CDR2 FQNEAQ, per germline (reference sequence). V was cut by 5 bases and J by 2 bases, with 11 bases left in between. CDR3 length: 14 residues. CDR3 sequence: CASSQDKVTDTQYF. As DNA, the CDR3 is TGTGCCAGCAGCCAGGACAAGGTCACAGATACGCAGTATTTT.

This sequence joins TRBV18 and TRBJ2-7; TRBD2 is a possible D gene (5 bases). The CDR3 is made up of 11 amino acids. The V end was cut by 5 bases, the J end by 6 bases, with 8 bases between. Germline V gene data show CDR1 as KGHSH and CDR2 as LQKENI. The chain's CDR3 is CASSGRGEQYF. The CDR3 region has the DNA TGTGCCAGCTCAGGGAGAGGCGAGCAGTACTTC.

The chain has TRBV7-9 and TRBJ1-2, with 7 bases fitting TRBD1. CDR3 length: 13 amino acids. V lost 10 bases, J lost 4 bases, and 9 bases stayed unmatched. Germline CDR1 reads SEHNR; CDR2 reads FQNEAQ (reference sequence). As DNA, the CDR3 is TGTGCCATCGAAAACAGGGACAGCTATGGCTACACCTTC. It specifies CAIENRDSYGYTF.

V is TRBV10-3 and J is TRBJ1-4; 7 bases align to TRBD1. Germline lookup yields CDR1 ENHRY and CDR2 SYGVKD. This CDR3 comprises 14 residues. J gave up 5 bases and V 4 bases, and 4 bases lay outside the gene matches. CDR3 nucleotide sequence: TGTGCCATCAGTGGACAGGGCCAAAATGAAAAACTGTTTTTT. Translating it yields CAISGQGQNEKLFF.

The chain uses TRBV21-1 and TRBJ2-3; the tabulated D call, TRBD2, remains unverified against the DNA. TRBV21-1 is a recognized pseudogene. The CDR3 covers 18 residues. The CDR3 sequence: CASSKYRSGGGSADTQYF. The DNA for the CDR3 is TGTGCCAGCAGCAAATACCGTTCTGGCGGGGGTTCGGCAGATACGCAGTATTTT.

In DNA, the CDR3 is TGCGCCAGCAGCTCCATAACAGGGTCCGATGGCTACACCTTC. Protein product: CASSSITGSDGYTF. The chain uses TRBV5-1 and TRBJ1-2; D may be TRBD1 (6 bases). CDR3 size: 14 residues. Trimming pared 3 bases from V and 6 bases from J, leaving 15 bases between. The germline V gene has CDR1 SGHRS and CDR2 YFSETQ.

The chain couples TRBV19 to TRBJ1-1; D call uncertain. The V end lost 1 base, the J end lost 5 bases, and 11 bases lay between the germline ends. Germline assignment: CDR1 LNHDA and CDR2 SQIVND (reference sequence). The CDR3 extends over 14 amino acids. The CDR3 reads CASSIGWGGTEAFF. CDR3 in DNA: TGTGCCAGTAGTATAGGGTGGGGAGGGACTGAAGCTTTCTTT.

This chain links TRBV2 with TRBJ2-7; no firm D call. The length of the CDR3 is 11 residues. The V and J ends lost 6 bases and 2 bases respectively, with 5 bases between them. Germline V gene lookup returns CDR1 SNHLY and CDR2 FYNNEI. CDR3 sequence reads: CASSAAYEQYF. Here the CDR3 DNA reads TGTGCCAGCAGCGCAGCCTACGAGCAGTACTTC.